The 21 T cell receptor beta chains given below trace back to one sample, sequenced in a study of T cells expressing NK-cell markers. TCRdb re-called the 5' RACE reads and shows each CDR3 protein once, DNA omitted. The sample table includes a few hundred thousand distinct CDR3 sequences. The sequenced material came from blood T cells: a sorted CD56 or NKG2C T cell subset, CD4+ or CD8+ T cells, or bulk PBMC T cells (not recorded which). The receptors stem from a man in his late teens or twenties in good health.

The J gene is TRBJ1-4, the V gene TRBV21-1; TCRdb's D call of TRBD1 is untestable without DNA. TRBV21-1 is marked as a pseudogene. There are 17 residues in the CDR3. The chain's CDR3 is CASISPAGGTGSEKLFF.

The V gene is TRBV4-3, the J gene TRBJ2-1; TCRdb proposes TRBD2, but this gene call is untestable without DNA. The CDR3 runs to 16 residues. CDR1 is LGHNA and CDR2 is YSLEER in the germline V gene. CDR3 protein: CASSQDLTSGSGEQFF.

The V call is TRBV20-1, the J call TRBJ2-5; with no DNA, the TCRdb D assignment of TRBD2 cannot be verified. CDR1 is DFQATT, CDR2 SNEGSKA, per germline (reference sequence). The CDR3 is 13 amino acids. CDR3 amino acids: CSASGRLTETQYF.

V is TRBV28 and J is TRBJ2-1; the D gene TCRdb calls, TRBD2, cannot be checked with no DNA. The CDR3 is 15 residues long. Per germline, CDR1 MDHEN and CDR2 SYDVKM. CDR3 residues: CASSLSGTSPNEQFF.

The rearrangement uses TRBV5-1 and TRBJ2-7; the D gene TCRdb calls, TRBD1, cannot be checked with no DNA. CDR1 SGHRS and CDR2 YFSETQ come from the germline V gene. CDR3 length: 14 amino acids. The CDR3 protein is CASSLGQGAREQYF.

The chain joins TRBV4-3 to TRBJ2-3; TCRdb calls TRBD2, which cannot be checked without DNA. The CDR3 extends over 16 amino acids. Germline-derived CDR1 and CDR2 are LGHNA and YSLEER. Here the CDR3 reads CASSQDPGRNTDTQYF.

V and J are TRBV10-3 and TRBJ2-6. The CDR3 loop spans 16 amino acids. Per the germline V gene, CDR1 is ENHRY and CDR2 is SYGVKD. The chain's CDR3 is CAISEGQGSGANVLTF.

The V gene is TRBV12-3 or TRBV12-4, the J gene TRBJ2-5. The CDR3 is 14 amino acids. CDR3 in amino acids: CASRPDRFQETQYF.

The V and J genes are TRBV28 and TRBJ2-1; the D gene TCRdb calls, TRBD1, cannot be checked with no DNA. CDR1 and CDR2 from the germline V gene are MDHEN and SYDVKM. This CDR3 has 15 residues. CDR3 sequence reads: CASSSTRDRGNEQFF.

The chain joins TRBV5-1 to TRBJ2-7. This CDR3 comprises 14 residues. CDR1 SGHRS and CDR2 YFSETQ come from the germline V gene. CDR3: CASSDGGTPYEQYF.

Here the CDR3 reads CASSFTGGNTEAFF. V usage is TRBV6-5 and J usage is TRBJ1-1; no DNA is available, so the TRBD1 call from TCRdb remains unchecked. The V gene's germline CDR1 is MNHEY and CDR2 SVGAGI. The CDR3 sequence is 14 residues long.

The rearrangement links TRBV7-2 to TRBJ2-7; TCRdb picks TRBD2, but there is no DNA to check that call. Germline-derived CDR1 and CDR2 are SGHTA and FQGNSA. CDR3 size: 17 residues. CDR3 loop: CASSLKGTSGRVYEQYF.

This CDR3 is CASSTTGATNEKLFF. The V and J genes are TRBV2 and TRBJ1-4; TCRdb's assignment of TRBD1 cannot be checked, as there is no DNA. This CDR3 has 15 amino acids. CDR1 is SNHLY, CDR2 FYNNEI, per germline.

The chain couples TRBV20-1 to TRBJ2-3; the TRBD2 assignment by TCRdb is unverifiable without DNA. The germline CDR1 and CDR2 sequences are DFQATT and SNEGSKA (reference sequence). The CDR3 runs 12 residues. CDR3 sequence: CSALQKVATQYF.

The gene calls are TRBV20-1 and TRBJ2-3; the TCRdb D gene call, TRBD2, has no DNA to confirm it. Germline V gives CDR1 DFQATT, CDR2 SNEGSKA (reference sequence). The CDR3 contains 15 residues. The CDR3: CSARGPNRRTDTQYF.

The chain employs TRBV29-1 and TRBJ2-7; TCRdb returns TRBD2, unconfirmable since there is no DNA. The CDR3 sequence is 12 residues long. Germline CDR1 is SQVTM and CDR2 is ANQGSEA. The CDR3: CSVAGTSYEQYF.

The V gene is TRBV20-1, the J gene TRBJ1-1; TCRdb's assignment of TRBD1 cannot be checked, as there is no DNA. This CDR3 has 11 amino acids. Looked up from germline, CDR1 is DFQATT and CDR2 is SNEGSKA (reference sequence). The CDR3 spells CSAQGDREAFF.

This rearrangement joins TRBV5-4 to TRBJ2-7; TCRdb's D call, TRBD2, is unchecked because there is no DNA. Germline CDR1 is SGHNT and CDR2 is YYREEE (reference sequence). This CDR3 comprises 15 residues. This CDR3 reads CASSPGLAGAIEQYF.

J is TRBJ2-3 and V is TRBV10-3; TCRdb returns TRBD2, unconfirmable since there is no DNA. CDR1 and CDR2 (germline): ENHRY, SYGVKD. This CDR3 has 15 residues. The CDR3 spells CAIRGGLKSTDTQYF.

This CDR3 reads CASSSGLPTDTQYF. V and J are TRBV5-1 and TRBJ2-3; as DNA is missing, the TRBD2 call by TCRdb cannot be tested. The CDR3 runs 14 residues. CDR1 and CDR2 from the germline V gene are SGHRS and YFSETQ.

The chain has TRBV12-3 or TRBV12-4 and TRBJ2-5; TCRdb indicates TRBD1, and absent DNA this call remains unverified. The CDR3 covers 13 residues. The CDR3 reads CASSNRGGETQYF.